This T cell receptor beta chain is from a study of cytomegalovirus exposure and HLA in healthy donors. The study, taken as a whole, reports: The study assumed roughly uniform donor sequencing depth for presence/absence analyses. According to a later analysis, most TCR beta chains associated with CMV appeared HLA-restricted. In an earlier analysis, about 87% or about 30%: the productive usage of most TCR beta V segments. There were some V segments, including TRBV6-2 and TRBV6-3, excluded as indistinguishable.

60 Vbeta and 13 Jbeta primers were used in PCR. Sequenced by immunoSEQ multiplex PCR; TCRdb stores in-frame clones only, minus some. The sample has some 130,000 clones, approximately 73% seen once. This CDR3 is 15 amino acids long. Germline CDR1 and CDR2: SGHRS and YFSETQ. V trimming: 1 base; J trimming: 6 bases; junction bases outside the gene matches: 5. Note on this clone: The antigen is undetermined.

Sample: PBMCs. The chain combines TRBV5-1 with TRBJ2-1; TRBD2 agrees at 9 bases. This TCR was recovered from a woman in her thirties or forties in good health and CMV-seronegative. The CDR3 region has the DNA TGCGCCAGCAGCTTGTTAAGCGGGGGGTTCAATGAGCAGTTCTTC. This sequence encodes CASSLLSGGFNEQFF.